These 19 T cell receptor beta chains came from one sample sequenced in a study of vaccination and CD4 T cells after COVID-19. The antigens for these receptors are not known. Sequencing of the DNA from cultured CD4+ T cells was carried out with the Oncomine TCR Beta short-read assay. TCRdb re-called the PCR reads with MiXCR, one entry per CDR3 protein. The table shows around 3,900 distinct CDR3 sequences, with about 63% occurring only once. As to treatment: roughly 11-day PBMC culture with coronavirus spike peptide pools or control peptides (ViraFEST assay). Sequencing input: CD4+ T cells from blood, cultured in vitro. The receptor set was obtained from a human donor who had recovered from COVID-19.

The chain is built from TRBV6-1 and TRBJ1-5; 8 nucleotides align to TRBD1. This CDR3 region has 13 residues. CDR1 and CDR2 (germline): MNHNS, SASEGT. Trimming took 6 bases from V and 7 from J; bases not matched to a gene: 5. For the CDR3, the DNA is TGTGCCAGCAGGCCAGGGGGCGACCAGCCCCAGCATTTT. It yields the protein CASRPGGDQPQHF.

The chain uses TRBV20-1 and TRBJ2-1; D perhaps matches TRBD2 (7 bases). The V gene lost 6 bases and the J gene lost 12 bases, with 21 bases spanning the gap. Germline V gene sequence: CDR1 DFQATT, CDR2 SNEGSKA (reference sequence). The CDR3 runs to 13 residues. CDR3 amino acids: CSARMGGRPGQFF. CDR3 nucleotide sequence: TGCAGTGCCCGAATGGGGGGGCGTCCGGGGCAGTTCTTC.

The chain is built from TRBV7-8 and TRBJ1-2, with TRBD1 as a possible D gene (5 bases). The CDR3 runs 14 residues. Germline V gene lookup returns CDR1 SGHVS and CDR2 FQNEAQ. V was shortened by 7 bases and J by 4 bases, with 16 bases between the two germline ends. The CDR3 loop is CASTQVTGGYGYTF. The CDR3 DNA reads TGTGCCAGCACCCAAGTTACGGGGGGCTATGGCTACACCTTC.

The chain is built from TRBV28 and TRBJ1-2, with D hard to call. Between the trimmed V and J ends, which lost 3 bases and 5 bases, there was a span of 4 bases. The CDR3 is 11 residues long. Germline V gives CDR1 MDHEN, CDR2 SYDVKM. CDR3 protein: CASSFAYGYTF. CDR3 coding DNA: TGTGCCAGCAGTTTCGCATATGGCTACACCTTC.

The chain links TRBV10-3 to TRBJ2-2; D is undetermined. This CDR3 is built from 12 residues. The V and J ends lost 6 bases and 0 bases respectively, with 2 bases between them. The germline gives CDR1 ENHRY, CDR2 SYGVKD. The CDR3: CAISPNTGELFF. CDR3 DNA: TGTGCCATCAGCCCGAACACCGGGGAGCTGTTTTTT.

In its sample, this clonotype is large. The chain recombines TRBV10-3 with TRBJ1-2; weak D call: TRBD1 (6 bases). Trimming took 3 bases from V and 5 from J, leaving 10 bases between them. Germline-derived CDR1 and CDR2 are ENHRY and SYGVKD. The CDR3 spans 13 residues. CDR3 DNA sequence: TGTGCCATCAGTGACCGGGACACTTATGGCTACACCTTC. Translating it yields CAISDRDTYGYTF.

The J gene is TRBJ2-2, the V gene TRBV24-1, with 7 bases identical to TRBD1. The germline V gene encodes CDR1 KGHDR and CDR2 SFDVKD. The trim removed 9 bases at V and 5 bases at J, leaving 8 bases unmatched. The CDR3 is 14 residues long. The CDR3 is CATRSAGGTGELFF. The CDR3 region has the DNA TGTGCCACCCGATCGGCAGGGGGTACCGGGGAGCTGTTTTTT.

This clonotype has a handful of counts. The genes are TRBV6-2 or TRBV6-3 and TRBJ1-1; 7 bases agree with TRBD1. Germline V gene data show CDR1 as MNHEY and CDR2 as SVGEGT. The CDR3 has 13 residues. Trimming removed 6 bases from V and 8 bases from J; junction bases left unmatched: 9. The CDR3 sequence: CASRRARGREAFF. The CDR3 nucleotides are TGTGCCAGCAGACGCGCCAGGGGGAGAGAAGCTTTCTTT.

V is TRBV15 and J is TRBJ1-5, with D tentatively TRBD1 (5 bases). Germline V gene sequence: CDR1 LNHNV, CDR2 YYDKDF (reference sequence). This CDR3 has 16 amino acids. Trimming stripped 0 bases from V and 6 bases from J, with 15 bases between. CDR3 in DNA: TGTGCCACCAGCAGAGAGTCAGGGCAGGGTTCTCAGCCCCAGCATTTT. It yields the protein CATSRESGQGSQPQHF.

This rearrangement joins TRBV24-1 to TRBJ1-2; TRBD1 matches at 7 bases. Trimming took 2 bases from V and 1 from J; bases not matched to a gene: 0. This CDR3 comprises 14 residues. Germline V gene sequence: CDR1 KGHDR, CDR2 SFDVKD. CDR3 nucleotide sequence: TGTGCCACCAGTGATTGGGACAGTAACTATGGCTACACCTTC. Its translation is CATSDWDSNYGYTF.

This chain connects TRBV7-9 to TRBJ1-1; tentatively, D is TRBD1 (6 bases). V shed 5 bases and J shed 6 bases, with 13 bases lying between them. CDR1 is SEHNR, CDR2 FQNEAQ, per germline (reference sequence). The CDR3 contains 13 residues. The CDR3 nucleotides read TGTGCCAGCAGCCCTGGGGGCGGACCTGAAGCTTTCTTT. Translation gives CASSPGGGPEAFF.

CDR3 region: CASSDGDQPQHF. The CDR3 nucleotides read TGTGCCAGTTCTGACGGTGATCAGCCCCAGCATTTT. The chain links TRBV19 to TRBJ1-5; D ambiguous. V was pared by 8 bases and J by 5 bases, with 10 bases between. Germline V gives CDR1 LNHDA, CDR2 SQIVND (reference sequence). CDR3 length: 12 residues.

DNA for the CDR3: TGTGCCAGCAGTGAAAGCGGCTACGAGCAGTACTTC. Its translation is CASSESGYEQYF. The genes are TRBV6-2 or TRBV6-3 and TRBJ2-7; TRBD2 might be the D (5 bases). V gave up 5 bases and J gave up 3 bases, with 8 bases separating them. Germline lookup yields CDR1 MNHEY and CDR2 SVGEGT. The CDR3 is made up of 12 amino acids.

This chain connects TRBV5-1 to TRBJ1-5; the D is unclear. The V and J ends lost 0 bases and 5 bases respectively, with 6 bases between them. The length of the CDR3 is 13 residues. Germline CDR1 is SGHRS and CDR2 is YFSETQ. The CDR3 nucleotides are TGCGCCAGCAGCTTGGACGGGGATCAGCCCCAGCATTTT. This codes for CASSLDGDQPQHF.

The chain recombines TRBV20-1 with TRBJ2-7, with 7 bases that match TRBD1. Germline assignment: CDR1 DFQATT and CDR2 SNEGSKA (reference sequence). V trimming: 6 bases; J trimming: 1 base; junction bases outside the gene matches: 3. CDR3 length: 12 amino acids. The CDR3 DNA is TGCAGTGCCGAGGGGGCTTCCTACGAGCAGTACTTC. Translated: CSAEGASYEQYF.

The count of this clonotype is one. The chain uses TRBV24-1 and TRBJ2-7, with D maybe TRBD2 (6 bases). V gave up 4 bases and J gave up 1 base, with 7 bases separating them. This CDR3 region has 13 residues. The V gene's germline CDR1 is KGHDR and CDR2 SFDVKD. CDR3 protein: CATSDGGSYEQYF. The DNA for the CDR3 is TGTGCCACCAGTGACGGGGGATCCTACGAGCAGTACTTC.

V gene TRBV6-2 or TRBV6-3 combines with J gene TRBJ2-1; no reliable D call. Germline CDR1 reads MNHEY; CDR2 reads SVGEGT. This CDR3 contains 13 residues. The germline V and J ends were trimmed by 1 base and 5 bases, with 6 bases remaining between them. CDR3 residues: CASSYWSDNEQFF. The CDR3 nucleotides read TGTGCCAGCAGTTACTGGTCAGACAATGAGCAGTTCTTC.

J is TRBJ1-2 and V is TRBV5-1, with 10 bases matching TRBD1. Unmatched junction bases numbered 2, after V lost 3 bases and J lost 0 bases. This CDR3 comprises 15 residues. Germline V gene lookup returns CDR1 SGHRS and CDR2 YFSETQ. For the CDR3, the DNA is TGCGCCAGCAGCTGGGGGACAGGGGCTAACTATGGCTACACCTTC. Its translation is CASSWGTGANYGYTF.

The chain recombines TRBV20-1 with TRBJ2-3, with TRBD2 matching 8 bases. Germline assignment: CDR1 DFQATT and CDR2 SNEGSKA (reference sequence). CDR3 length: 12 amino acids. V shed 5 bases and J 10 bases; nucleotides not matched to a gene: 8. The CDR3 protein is CSAFRGGGAQYF. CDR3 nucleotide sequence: TGCAGTGCTTTTCGGGGGGGAGGCGCGCAGTATTTT.